This is a list of T cell receptor beta chains from one sample in a study of blood T cell repertoires in COVID-19. Produced via immunoSEQ multiplex PCR; TCRdb's table is partial and in-frame only. The sample holds around 190,000 clones, about 80% seen once. Material: peripheral blood. The receptors shown here come from a man between 65 and 85 years old with active or convalescent COVID-19. The CDR3 runs from the conserved cysteine through the conserved F or W. The order of the fields is J gene, D gene, clone size, V gene, CDR3 DNA, CDR3 protein. D genes are given only for firm matches. Where a row states a size, it is once, few, many or the class of an expanded clone; other rows omit it.

>TRBJ2-3|-|few|TRBV5-4
TGTGCCAGCAGCTCAGAAGCAGGGGTTGTTAGTTCGGATACGCAGTATTTT
CASSSEAGVVSSDTQYF
>TRBJ1-2|TRBD1|once|TRBV6-5
TGTGCCAGCAGTTACGGGACAGGCGACTTCTATGGCTACACCTTC
CASSYGTGDFYGYTF
>TRBJ2-3|TRBD2|-|TRBV7-6
TGTGCCAGCAGCTTGGGAGGGCCGGTCTCAGGTACGCAGTATTTT
CASSLGGPVSGTQYF
>TRBJ2-7|TRBD2|-|TRBV5-1
TGCGCCAGCAGCTTGGGCTTGGGGCTAGCGGGATTCTACGAGCAGTACTTC
CASSLGLGLAGFYEQYF
>TRBJ1-1|TRBD1|-|TRBV9
TGTGCCAGCAGCGTAGGGGGTCGCCAGGGGGACACTGAAGCTTTCTTT
CASSVGGRQGDTEAFF
>TRBJ1-2|TRBD1|-|TRBV7-9
TGTGCCAGCAGCTCAACCGGGACAGACTCCTATGGCTACACCTTC
CASSSTGTDSYGYTF
>TRBJ1-2|TRBD1|-|TRBV29-1
TGCAGCGTTGAATTCGGGACAGGACCCGGAGGCTACACCTTC
CSVEFGTGPGGYTF
>TRBJ1-2|-|-|TRBV9
TGTGCCAGCAGAAGAGAGACAGGCGGTAATGGCTACACCTTC
CASRRETGGNGYTF
>TRBJ1-1|-|few|TRBV29-1
TGCAGCGCAGCTACACGACTGGGCACTGAAGCTTTCTTT
CSAATRLGTEAFF
>TRBJ2-3|TRBD2|-|TRBV12-3/TRBV12-4
TGTGCCAGCTCTAGCGGGAGGGTAGATACGCAGTATTTT
CASSSGRVDTQYF
>TRBJ1-1|TRBD1|once|TRBV4-2
TGTGCCAGCAGCTTACGGACAGGGGGGGGCACTGAAGCTTTCTTT
CASSLRTGGGTEAFF
>TRBJ1-2|-|few|TRBV29-1
TGCAGCGTTGAAGAAGATGAGGGTATCTATGGCTACACCTTC
CSVEEDEGIYGYTF
>TRBJ1-4|-|once|TRBV12-3/TRBV12-4
TGTGCCAGCAGTCCAGGGTTACAAGAAAAACTGTTTTTT
CASSPGLQEKLFF
>TRBJ2-7|TRBD1|once|TRBV19
TGTGCCAGTAGTATTAGGCCGGGACAGCCCTACGAGCAGTACTTC
CASSIRPGQPYEQYF
>TRBJ1-2|-|-|TRBV29-1
TGCAGCGCCCGGACATCCCATAACTATGGCTACACCTTC
CSARTSHNYGYTF
>TRBJ1-4|-|-|TRBV7-2
TGTGCCAGCAGGTATACAGGGACGGTAGCTAATGAAAAACTGTTTTTT
CASRYTGTVANEKLFF
>TRBJ2-1|-|-|TRBV29-1
TGCAGCGTTGAAGACGTAACTGCTCCTTGGTTCTTC
CSVEDVTAPWFF
>TRBJ2-7|-|few|TRBV9
TGTGCCAGCAGCGTTGGAGGGATCGCCTACGAGCAGTACTTC
CASSVGGIAYEQYF